The next 3 T cell receptor beta chains were all read from a single sample in a study of blood T cell repertoires in COVID-19. TCRdb's table, derived via immunoSEQ multiplex PCR, lists solely in-frame clones and lacks some. The sample consists of roughly 230,000 clones, about 90% of them appearing once. Sequenced: peripheral blood. These receptors all come from a woman in her sixties with COVID-19, enrolled during active disease.

The genes are TRBV30 and TRBJ2-2; possible D gene TRBD2, 5 bases. The V gene's germline CDR1 is GTSNPN and CDR2 SVGIG (reference sequence). This CDR3 has 14 residues. V was clipped by 1 base and J by 8 bases, with 14 bases between them. The DNA of the CDR3 is TGTGCCTGGAGTGGGGCTAGCCGGACTGGGGAGCTGTTTTTT. Protein product: CAWSGASRTGELFF.

This chain links TRBV5-4 with TRBJ2-3; possibly TRBD2 for D (5 bases). V gave up 1 base and J gave up 0 bases, with 18 bases separating them. The CDR3 contains 18 residues. The V gene's germline CDR1 is SGHNT and CDR2 YYREEE (reference sequence). This CDR3 reads CASSLTAILASSTDTQYF. DNA of the CDR3: TGTGCCAGCAGCTTGACGGCGATCCTAGCCTCTAGCACAGATACGCAGTATTTT.

The chain carries TRBV3-1 (or the pseudogene TRBV3-2) and TRBJ2-1; 11 bases are shared with TRBD2. With 5 bases clipped from V and 4 bases from J, the junction kept 4 bases outside the gene matches. Germline CDR1 and CDR2: LGHDT and YNNKEL (reference sequence). The CDR3 extends over 15 amino acids. The CDR3 loop is CASSKGLAVYNEQFF. For the CDR3, the DNA is TGTGCCAGCAGCAAGGGACTAGCGGTATACAATGAGCAGTTCTTC.